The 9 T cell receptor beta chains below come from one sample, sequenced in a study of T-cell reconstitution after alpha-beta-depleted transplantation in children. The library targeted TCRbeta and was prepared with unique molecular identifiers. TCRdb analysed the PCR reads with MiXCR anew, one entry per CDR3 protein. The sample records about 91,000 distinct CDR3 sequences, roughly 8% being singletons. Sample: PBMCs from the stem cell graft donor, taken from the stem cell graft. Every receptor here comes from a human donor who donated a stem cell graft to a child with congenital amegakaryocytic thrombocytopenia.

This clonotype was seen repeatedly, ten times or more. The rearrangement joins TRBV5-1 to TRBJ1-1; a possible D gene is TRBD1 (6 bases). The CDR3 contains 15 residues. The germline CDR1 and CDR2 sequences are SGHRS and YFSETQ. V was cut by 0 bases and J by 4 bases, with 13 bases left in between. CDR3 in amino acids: CASSLEARGGTEAFF. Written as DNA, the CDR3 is TGCGCCAGCAGCTTGGAAGCCAGGGGCGGCACTGAAGCTTTCTTT.

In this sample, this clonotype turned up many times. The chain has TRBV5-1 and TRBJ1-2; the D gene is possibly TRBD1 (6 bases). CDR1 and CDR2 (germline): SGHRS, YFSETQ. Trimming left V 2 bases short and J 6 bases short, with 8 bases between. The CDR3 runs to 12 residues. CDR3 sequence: CASSFTGNGYTF. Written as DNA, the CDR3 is TGCGCCAGCAGCTTTACAGGGAATGGCTACACCTTC.

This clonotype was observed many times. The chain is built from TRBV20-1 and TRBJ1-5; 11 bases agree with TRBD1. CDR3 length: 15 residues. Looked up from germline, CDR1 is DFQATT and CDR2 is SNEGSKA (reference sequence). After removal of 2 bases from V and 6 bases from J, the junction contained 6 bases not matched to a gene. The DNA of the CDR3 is TGCAGTGCTAGATCCGGACAGGGGGCCGGTCAGCCCCAGCATTTT. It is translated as CSARSGQGAGQPQHF.

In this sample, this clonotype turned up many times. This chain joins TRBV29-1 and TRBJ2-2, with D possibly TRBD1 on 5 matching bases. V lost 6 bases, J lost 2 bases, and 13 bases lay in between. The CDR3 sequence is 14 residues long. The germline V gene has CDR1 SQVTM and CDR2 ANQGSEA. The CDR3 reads CSVRSRENTGELFF. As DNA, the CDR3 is TGCAGCGTCCGATCCAGGGAAAACACCGGGGAGCTGTTTTTT.

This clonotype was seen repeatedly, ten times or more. CDR3 amino acids: CSAPGLGRVTDTQYF. The CDR3 bases are TGCAGTGCTCCCGGTTTGGGCCGCGTGACAGATACGCAGTATTTT. The V and J genes are TRBV20-1 and TRBJ2-3; D not resolved. There are 15 residues in the CDR3. Germline values: CDR1 DFQATT, CDR2 SNEGSKA (reference sequence). Trimming removed 5 bases from V and 3 bases from J, with 18 bases in between.

The CDR3 coding sequence is TGCAGTTCCAGGCGCCTGGCGGGGGCCTCCTACAATGAGCAGTTCTTC. Translated, it gives CSSRRLAGASYNEQFF. This chain joins TRBV20-1 and TRBJ2-1; a weak D match, TRBD2 (7 bases). Germline V gene data show CDR1 as DFQATT and CDR2 as SNEGSKA (reference sequence). The CDR3 loop spans 16 amino acids. Trimming stripped 8 bases from V and 0 bases from J, with 20 bases between.

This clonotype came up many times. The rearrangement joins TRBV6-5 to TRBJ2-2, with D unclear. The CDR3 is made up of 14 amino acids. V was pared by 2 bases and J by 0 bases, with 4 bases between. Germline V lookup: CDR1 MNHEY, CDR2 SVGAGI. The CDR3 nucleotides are TGTGCCAGCAGTTACGCGTCGAACACCGGGGAGCTGTTTTTT. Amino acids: CASSYASNTGELFF.

CDR3 nucleotides: TGCAGTGCTAGAGCCCCCAGGACAGGGCTGGGGACCCAGTACTTC. The encoded protein is CSARAPRTGLGTQYF. The J gene is TRBJ2-5, the V gene TRBV20-1, with 8 bases lining up with TRBD1. J gave up 7 bases and V 1 base, and 11 bases lay outside the gene matches. Germline V CDR1 and CDR2: DFQATT, SNEGSKA (reference sequence). The length of the CDR3 is 15 residues.

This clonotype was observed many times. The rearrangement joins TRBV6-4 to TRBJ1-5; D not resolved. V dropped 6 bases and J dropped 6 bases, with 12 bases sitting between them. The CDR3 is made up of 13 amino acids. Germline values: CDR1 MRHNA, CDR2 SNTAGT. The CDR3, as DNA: TGTGCCAGCAGGCCAAATCCCGCTCAGCCCCAGCATTTT. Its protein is CASRPNPAQPQHF.